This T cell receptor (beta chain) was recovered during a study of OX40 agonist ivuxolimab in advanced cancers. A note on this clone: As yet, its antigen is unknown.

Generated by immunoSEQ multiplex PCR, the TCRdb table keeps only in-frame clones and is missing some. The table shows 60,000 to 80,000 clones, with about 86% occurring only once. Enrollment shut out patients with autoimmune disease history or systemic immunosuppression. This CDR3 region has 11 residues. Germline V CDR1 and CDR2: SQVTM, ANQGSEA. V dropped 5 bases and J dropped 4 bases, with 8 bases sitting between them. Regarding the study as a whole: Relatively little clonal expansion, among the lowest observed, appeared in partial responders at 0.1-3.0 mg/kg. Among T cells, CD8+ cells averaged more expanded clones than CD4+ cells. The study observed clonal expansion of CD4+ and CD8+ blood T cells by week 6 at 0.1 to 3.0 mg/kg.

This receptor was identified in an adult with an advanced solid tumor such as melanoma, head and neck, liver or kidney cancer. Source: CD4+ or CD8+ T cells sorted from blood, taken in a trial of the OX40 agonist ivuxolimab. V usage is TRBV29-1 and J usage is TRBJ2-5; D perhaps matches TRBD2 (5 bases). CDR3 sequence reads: CSVRAVETQYF. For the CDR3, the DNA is TGCAGCGTTCGAGCGGTAGAGACCCAGTACTTC.